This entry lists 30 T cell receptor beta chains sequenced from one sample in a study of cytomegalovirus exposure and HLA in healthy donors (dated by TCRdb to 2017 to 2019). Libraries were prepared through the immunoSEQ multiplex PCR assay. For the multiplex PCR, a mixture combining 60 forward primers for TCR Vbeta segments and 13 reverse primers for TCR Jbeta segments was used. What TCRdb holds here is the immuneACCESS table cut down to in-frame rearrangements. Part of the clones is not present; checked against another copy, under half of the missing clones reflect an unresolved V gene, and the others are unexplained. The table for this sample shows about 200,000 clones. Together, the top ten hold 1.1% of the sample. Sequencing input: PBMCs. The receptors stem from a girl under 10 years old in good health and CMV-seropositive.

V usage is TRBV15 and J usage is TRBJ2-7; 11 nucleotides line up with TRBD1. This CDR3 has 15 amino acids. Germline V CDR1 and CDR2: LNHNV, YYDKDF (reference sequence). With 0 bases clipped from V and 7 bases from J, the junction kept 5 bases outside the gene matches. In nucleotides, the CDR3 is TGTGCCACCAGCAGAGAAGGGACAGGGGGGAGGGAGCAGTACTTC. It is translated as CATSREGTGGREQYF.

CDR3 in amino acids: CASSLAGTGRHDTQYF. The CDR3 nucleotides are TGTGCCAGCAGCTTAGCGGGGACAGGGCGTCACGATACGCAGTATTTT. This chain uses TRBV7-9 with TRBJ2-3; 9 nucleotides agree with TRBD1. Looked up from germline, CDR1 is SEHNR and CDR2 is FQNEAQ (reference sequence). The CDR3 is 16 amino acids. Trimming took 0 bases from V and 6 from J; bases not matched to a gene: 7.

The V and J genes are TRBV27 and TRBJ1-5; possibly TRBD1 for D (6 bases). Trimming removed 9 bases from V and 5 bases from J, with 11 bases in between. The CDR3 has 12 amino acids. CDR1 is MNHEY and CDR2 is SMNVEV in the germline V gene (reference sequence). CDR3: CASGQPDQPQHF. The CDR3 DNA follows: TGTGCCAGTGGACAGCCTGATCAGCCCCAGCATTTT.

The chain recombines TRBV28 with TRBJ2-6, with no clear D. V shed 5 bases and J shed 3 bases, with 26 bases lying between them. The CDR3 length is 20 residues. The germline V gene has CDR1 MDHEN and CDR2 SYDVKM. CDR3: CASSAPRGGDGDFGANVLTF. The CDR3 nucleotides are TGTGCCAGCAGTGCCCCGCGCGGCGGAGATGGAGATTTTGGGGCCAACGTCCTGACTTTC. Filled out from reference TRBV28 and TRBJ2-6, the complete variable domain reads DVKVTQSSRYLVKRTGEKVFLECVQDMDHENMFWYRQDPGLGLRLIYFSYDVKMKEKGDIPEGYSVSREKKERFSLILESASTNQTSMYLCASSAPRGGDGDFGANVLTFGAGSRLTVL.

In DNA form, the CDR3 reads TGTGCCAGCAGTGAAGGGGTTGGTGTGAGGCAGCCCCAGCATTTT. It specifies CASSEGVGVRQPQHF. This sequence joins TRBV6-1 and TRBJ1-5; D not resolved. The length of the CDR3 is 15 residues. The V end lost 1 base, the J end lost 7 bases, and 14 bases lay between the germline ends. The germline CDR1 and CDR2 sequences are MNHNS and SASEGT.

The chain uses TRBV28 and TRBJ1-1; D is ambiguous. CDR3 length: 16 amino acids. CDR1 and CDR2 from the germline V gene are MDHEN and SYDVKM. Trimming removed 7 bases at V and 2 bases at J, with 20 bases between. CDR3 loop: CASTSFWQEGNTEAFF. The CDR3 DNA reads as TGTGCCAGCACCTCGTTTTGGCAGGAGGGAAACACTGAAGCTTTCTTT.

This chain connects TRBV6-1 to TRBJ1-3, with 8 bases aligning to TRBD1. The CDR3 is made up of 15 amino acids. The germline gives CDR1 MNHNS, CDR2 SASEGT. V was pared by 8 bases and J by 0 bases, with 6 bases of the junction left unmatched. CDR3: CASGRTGSSGNTIYF. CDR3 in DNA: TGTGCCAGCGGGAGGACAGGGAGCTCTGGAAACACCATATATTTT.

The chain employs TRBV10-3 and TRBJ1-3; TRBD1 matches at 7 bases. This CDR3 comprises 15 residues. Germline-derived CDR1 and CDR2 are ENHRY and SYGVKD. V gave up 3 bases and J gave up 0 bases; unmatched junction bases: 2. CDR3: CAISDGQDSGNTIYF. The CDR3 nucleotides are TGTGCCATCAGTGATGGACAGGACTCTGGAAACACCATATATTTT.

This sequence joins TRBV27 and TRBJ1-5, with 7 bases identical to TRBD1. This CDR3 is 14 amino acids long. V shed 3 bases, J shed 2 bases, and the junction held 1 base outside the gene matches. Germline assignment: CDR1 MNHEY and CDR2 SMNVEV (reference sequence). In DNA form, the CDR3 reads TGTGCCAGCAGTTTCGGACAGGGCAATCAGCCCCAGCATTTT. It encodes CASSFGQGNQPQHF.

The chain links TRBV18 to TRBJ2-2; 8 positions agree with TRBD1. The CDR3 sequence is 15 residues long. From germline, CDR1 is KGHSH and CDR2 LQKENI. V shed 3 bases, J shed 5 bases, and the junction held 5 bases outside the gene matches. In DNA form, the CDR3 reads TGTGCCAGCTCACCCGGGACAGGAGGTACCGGGGAGCTGTTTTTT. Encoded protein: CASSPGTGGTGELFF. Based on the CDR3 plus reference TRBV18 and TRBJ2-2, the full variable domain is NAGVMQNPRHLVRRRGQEARLRCSPMKGHSHVYWYRQLPEEGLKFMVYLQKENIIDESGMPKERFSAEFPKEGPSILRIQQVVRGDSAAYFCASSPGTGGTGELFFGEGSRLTVL.

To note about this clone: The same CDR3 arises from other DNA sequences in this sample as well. This chain's CDR3 is CASSLSLVNEQFF. The CDR3 nucleotides read TGTGCCAGCAGCTTATCACTAGTCAATGAGCAGTTCTTC. The chain uses TRBV7-8 and TRBJ2-1; D is perhaps TRBD2 (5 bases). Germline CDR1 is SGHVS and CDR2 is FQNEAQ. V was pared by 2 bases and J by 6 bases, with 8 bases between. This CDR3 is built from 13 residues.

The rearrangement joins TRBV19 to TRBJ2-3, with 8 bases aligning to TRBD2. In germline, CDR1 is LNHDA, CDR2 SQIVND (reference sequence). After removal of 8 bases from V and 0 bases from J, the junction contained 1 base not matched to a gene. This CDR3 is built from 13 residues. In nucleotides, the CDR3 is TGTGCCAGTGGACTAGCTAGCACAGATACGCAGTATTTT. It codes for CASGLASTDTQYF.

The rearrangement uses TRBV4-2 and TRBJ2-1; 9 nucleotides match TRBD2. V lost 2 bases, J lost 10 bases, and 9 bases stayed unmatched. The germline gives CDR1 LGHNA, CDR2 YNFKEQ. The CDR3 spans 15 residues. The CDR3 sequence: CASSQIGSGSDEQFF. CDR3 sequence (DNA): TGTGCCAGCAGCCAAATCGGTAGCGGGAGTGACGAGCAGTTCTTC.

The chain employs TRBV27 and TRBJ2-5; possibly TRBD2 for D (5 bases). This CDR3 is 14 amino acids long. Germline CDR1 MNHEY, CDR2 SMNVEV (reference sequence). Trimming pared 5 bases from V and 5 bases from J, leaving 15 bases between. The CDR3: CASSPVRTGETQYF. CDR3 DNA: TGTGCCAGCAGTCCGGTGCGGACGGGGGAGACCCAGTACTTC.

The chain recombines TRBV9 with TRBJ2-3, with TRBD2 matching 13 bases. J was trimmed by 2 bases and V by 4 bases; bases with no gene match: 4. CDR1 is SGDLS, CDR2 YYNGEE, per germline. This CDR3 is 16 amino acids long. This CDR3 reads CASSPGLAGATDTQYF. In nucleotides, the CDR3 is TGTGCCAGCAGCCCCGGACTAGCGGGAGCCACAGATACGCAGTATTTT.

The CDR3 sequence is CAIRASGSEKWGTDTQYF. The CDR3 nucleotides read TGTGCCATCAGGGCTAGCGGGAGCGAAAAATGGGGCACAGATACGCAGTATTTT. This chain joins TRBV10-3 and TRBJ2-3, with TRBD2 matching 10 bases. Trimming removed 6 bases from V and 1 base from J; junction bases left unmatched: 13. The length of the CDR3 is 18 residues. Germline CDR1 ENHRY, CDR2 SYGVKD.

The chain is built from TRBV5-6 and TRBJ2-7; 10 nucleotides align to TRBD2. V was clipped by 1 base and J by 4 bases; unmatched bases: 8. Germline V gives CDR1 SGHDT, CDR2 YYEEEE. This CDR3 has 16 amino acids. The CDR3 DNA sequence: TGTGCCAGCAGCTTGCGATCCGGGACTAGCGTGTACGAGCAGTACTTC. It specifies CASSLRSGTSVYEQYF.

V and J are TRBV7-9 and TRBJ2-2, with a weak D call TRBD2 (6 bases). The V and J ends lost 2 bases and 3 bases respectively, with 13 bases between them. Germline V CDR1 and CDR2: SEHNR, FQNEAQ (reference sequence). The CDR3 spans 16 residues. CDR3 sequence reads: CASSLFQGGYTGELFF. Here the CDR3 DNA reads TGTGCCAGCAGCTTATTCCAGGGAGGTTACACCGGGGAGCTGTTTTTT.

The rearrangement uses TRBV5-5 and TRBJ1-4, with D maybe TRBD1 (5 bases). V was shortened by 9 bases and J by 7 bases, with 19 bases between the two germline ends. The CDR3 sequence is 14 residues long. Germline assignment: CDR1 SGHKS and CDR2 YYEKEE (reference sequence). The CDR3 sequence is CATQAGPVGEKLFF. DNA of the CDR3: TGTGCCACCCAGGCAGGGCCAGTAGGTGAAAAACTGTTTTTT.

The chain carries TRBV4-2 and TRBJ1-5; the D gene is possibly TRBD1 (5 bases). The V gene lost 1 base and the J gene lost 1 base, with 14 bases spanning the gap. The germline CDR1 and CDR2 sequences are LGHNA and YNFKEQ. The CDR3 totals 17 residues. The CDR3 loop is CASSQGGGAFSNQPQHF. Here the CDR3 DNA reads TGTGCCAGCAGCCAAGGGGGAGGGGCCTTCAGCAATCAGCCCCAGCATTTT.

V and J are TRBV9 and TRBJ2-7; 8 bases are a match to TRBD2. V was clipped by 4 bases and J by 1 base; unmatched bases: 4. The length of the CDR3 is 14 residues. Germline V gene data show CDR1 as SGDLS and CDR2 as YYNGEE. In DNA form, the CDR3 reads TGTGCCAGCAGCCCTATAGCGGGATCCTACGAGCAGTACTTC. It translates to CASSPIAGSYEQYF.

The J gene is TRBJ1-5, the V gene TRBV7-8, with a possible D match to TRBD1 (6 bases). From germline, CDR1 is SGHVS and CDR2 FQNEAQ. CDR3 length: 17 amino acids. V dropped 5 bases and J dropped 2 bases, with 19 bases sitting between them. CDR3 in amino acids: CASSVTGWTSGNQPQHF. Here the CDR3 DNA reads TGTGCCAGCAGCGTAACAGGGTGGACGAGTGGCAATCAGCCCCAGCATTTT.

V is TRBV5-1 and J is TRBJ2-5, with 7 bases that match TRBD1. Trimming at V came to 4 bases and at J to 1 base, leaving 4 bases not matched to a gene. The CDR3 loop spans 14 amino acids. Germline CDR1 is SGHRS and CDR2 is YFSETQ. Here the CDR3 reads CASSPGQVQETQYF. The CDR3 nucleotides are TGCGCCAGCAGCCCCGGACAGGTCCAAGAGACCCAGTACTTC.

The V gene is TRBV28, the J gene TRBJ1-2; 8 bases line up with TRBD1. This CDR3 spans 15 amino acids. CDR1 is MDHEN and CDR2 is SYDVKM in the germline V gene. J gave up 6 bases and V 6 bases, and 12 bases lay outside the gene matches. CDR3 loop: CASSPGQATFNGYTF. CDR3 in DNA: TGTGCCAGCAGCCCGGGACAGGCAACCTTCAATGGCTACACCTTC.

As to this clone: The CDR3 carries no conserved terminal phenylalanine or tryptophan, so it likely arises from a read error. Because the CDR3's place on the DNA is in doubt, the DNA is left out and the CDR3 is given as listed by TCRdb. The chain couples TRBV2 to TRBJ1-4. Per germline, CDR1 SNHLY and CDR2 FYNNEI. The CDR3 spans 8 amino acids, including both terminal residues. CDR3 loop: CASKHLLY.

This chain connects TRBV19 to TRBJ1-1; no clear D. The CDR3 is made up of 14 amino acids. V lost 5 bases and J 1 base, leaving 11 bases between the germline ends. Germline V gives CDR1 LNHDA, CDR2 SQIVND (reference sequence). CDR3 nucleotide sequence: TGTGCCAGTAGTGACTCCGCACCGAACACTGAAGCTTTCTTT. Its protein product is CASSDSAPNTEAFF.

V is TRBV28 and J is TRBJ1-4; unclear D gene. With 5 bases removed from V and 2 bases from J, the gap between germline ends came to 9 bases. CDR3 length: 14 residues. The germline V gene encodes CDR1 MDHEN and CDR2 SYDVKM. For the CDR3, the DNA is TGTGCCAGCAGTAAGAGACACACTAATGAAAAACTGTTTTTT. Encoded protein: CASSKRHTNEKLFF.

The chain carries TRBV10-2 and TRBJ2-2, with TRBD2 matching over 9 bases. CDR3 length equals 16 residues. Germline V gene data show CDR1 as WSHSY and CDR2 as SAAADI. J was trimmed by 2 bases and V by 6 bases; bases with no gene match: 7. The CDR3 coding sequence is TGCGCCAGCAGGCTGACTAGCGGAGCAAACACCGGGGAGCTGTTTTTT. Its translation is CASRLTSGANTGELFF.

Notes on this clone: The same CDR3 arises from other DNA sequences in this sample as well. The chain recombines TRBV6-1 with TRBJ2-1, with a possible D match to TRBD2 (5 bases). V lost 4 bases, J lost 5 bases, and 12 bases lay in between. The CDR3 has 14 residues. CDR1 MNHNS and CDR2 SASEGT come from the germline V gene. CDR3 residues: CASSGQRDNNEQFF. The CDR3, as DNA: TGTGCCAGCAGTGGCCAACGGGATAACAATGAGCAGTTCTTC.

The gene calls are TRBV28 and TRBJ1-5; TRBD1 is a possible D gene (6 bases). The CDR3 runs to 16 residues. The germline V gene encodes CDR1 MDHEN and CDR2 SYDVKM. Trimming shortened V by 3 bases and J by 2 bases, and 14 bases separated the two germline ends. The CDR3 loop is CASSFGGGDGNQPQHF. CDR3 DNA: TGTGCCAGCAGTTTTGGGGGGGGCGATGGCAATCAGCCCCAGCATTTT.